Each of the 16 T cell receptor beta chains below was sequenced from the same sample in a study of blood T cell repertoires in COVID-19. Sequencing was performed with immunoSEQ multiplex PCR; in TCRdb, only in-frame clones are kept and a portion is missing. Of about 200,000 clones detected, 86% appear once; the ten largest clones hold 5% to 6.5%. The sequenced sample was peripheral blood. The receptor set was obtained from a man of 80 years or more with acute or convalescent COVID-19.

This CDR3 reads CASSSGHSTNEKLFF. The DNA of the CDR3 is TGTGCCAGCAGCTCGGGACACTCAACTAATGAAAAACTGTTTTTT. This chain links TRBV7-2 with TRBJ1-4; possibly TRBD1 for D (6 bases). Germline CDR1 SGHTA, CDR2 FQGNSA. This CDR3 region has 15 residues. Trimming cost V 4 bases and J 0 bases, with 9 bases left between them. Using reference TRBV7-2 and TRBJ1-4 for the parts outside the CDR3, the full variable domain is GAGVSQSPSNKVTEKGKDVELRCDPISGHTALYWYRQSLGQGLEFLIYFQGNSAPDKSGLPSDRFSAERTGGSVSTLTIQRTQQEDSAVYLCASSSGHSTNEKLFFGSGTQLSVL.

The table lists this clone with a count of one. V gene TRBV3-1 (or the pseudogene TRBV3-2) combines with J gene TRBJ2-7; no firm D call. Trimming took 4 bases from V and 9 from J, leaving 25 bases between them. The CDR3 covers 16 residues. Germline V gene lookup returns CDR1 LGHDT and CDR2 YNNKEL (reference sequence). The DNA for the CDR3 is TGTGCCAGCAGCCGCCAAGACGCCGGCTACTATAGTGTGCAGTACTTC. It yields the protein CASSRQDAGYYSVQYF.

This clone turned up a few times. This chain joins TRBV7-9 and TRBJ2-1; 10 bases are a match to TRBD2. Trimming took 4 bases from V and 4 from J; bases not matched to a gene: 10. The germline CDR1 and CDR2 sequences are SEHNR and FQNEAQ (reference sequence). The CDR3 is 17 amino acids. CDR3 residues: CASSSRPGTSVYNEQFF. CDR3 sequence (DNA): TGTGCCAGCAGCTCGAGACCCGGGACTAGCGTTTACAATGAGCAGTTCTTC.

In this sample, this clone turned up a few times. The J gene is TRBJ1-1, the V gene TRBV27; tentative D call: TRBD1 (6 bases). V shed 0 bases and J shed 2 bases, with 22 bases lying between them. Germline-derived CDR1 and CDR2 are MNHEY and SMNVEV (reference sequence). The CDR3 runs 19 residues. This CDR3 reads CASSLSKYRASSVNTEAFF. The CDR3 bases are TGTGCCAGCAGTTTATCGAAATACAGGGCTTCGTCCGTAAACACTGAAGCTTTCTTT.

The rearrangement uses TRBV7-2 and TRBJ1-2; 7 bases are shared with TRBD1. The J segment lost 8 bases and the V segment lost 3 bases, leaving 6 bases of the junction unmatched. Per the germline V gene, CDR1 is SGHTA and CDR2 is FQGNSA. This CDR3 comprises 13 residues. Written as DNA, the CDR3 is TGTGCCAGCAGCTTCCGGGACAGTCGAGGCTACACCTTC. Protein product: CASSFRDSRGYTF.

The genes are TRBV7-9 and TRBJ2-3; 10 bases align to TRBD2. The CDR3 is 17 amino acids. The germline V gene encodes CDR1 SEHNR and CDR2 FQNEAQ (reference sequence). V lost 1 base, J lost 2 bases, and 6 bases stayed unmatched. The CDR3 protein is CASSLGSLAGPTDTQYF. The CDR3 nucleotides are TGTGCCAGCAGCTTAGGATCACTAGCGGGGCCCACAGATACGCAGTATTTT. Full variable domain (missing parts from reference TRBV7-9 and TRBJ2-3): DTGVSQNPRHKITKRGQNVTFRCDPISEHNRLYWYRQTLGQGPEFLTYFQNEAQLEKSRLLSDRFSAERPKGSFSTLEIQRTEQGDSAMYLCASSLGSLAGPTDTQYFGPGTRLTVL.

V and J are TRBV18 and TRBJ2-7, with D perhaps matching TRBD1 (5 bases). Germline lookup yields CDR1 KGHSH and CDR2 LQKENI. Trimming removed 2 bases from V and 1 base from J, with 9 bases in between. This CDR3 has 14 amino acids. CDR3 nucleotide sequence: TGTGCCAGCTCACCAGGGGCCCAGTCCTACGAGCAGTACTTC. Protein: CASSPGAQSYEQYF.

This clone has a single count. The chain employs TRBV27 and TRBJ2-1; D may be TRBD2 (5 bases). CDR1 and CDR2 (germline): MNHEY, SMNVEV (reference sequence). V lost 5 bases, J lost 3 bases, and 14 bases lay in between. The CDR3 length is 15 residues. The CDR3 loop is CASSPLPRDYNEQFF. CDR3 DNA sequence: TGTGCCAGCAGTCCCCTCCCCCGGGACTACAATGAGCAGTTCTTC.

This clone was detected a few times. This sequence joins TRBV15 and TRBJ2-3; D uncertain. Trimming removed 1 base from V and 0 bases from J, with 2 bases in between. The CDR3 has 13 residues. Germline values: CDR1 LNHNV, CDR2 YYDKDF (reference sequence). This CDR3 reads CATSRASTDTQYF. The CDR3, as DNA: TGTGCCACCAGCAGAGCGAGCACAGATACGCAGTATTTT.

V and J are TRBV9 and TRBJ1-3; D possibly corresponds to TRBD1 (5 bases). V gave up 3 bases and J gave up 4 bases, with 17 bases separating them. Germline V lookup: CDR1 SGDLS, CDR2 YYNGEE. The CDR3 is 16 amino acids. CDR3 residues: CASSARAGEAGNTIYF. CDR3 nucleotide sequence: TGTGCCAGCAGCGCCCGAGCGGGGGAGGCAGGAAACACCATATATTTT.

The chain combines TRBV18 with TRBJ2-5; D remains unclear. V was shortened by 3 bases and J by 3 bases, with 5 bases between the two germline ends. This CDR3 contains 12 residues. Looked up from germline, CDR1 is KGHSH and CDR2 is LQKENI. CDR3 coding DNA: TGTGCCAGCTCACCTACAGAAGAGACCCAGTACTTC. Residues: CASSPTEETQYF.

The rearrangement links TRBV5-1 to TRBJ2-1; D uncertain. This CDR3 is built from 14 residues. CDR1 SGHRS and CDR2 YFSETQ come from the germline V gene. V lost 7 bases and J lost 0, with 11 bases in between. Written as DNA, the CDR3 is TGCGCCAGCGCTCCAGATGACTCCTACAATGAGCAGTTCTTC. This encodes CASAPDDSYNEQFF.

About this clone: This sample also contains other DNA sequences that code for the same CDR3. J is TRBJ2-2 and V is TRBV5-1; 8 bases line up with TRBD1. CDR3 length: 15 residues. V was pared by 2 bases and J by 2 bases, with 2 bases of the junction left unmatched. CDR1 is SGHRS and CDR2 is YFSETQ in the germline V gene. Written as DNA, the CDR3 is TGCGCCAGCAGCTTCGGGACAGGAAACACCGGGGAGCTGTTTTTT. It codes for CASSFGTGNTGELFF.

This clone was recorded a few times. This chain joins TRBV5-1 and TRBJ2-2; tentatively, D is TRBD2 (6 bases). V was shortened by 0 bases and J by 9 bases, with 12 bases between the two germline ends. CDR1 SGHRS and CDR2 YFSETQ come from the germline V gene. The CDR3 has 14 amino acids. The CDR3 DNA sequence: TGCGCCAGCAGCTTGGCCGGGACTGCTCGGGAGCTGTTTTTT. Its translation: CASSLAGTARELFF. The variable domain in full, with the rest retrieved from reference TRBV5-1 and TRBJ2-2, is KAGVTQTPRYLIKTRGQQVTLSCSPISGHRSVSWYQQTPGQGLQFLFEYFSETQRNKGNFPGRFSGRQFSNSRSEMNVSTLELGDSALYLCASSLAGTARELFFGEGSRLTVL.

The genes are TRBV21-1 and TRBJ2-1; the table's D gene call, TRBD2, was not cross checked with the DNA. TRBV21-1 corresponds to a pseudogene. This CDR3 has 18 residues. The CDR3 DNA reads TGTGCCAGCAGCACGCACCCGGGACTAGCGGGAGGGTACAATGAGCAGTTCTTC. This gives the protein CASSTHPGLAGGYNEQFF.

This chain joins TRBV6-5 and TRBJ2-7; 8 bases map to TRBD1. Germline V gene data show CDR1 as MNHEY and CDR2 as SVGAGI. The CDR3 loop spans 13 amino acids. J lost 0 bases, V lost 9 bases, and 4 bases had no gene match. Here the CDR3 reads CASGTGVSYEQYF. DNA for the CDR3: TGTGCCAGTGGGACAGGAGTCTCCTACGAGCAGTACTTC.